This T cell receptor (beta chain) came from a study of T cell responses to AZD1222 COVID-19 vaccine. This table comes from immunoSEQ multiplex PCR, and its TCRdb copy is limited to in-frame clones, with some not included. Of some 90,000 clones listed, about 90% were seen once; the top ten hold roughly 5%. With regard to this clone: As yet, its antigen is unknown.

Study results and caveats: Females outnumbered males among donors, who were mostly white British; clonal diversity was possibly underestimated. Among AZD1222 vaccinees, only 5 or 6 were seropositive at baseline.

Germline V lookup: CDR1 MNHNS, CDR2 SASEGT. Trimming stripped 3 bases from V and 5 bases from J, with 16 bases between. The CDR3 spans 15 residues. Sequences were derived from peripheral blood, sampled on day 0 of MenACWY control vaccination. The chain is built from TRBV6-1 and TRBJ1-1; tentative D call: TRBD1 (5 bases). This sequence was found in an adult in good health. The CDR3 here is CASSDQGLPRTEAFF. The CDR3 DNA reads TGTGCCAGCAGTGACCAGGGACTCCCACGGACTGAAGCTTTCTTT.